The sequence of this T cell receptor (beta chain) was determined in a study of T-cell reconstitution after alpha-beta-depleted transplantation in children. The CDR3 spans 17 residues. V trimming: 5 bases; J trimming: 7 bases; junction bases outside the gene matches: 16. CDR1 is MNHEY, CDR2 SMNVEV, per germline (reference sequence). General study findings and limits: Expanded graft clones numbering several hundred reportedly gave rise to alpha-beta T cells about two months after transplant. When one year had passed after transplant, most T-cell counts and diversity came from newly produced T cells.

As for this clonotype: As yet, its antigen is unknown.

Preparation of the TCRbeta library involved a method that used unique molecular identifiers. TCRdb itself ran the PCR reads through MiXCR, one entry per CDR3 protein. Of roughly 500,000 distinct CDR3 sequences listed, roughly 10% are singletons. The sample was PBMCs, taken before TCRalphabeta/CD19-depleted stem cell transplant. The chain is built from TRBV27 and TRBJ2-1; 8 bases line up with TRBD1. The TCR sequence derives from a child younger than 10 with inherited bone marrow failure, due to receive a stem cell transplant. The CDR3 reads CASSRTFDRGPTNEQFF. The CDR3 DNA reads TGTGCCAGCAGTCGAACCTTTGACAGGGGACCGACGAATGAGCAGTTCTTC.